A selection of T cell receptor beta chains follows, all from one sample in a study of blood T cells in healthy people across ages. TCRdb called the 5' RACE reads again in MiXCR, with one record for every CDR3 protein. The sample gives about 1.6 million distinct CDR3 sequences, about 35% of which show up once; about 11% is in the top ten. Input material: blood. The receptors derive from a woman aged 30 to 39 in good health. Each CDR3 is given with its conserved first and last residue. The order of the fields is clone size, J gene, D gene, V gene, CDR3 protein, CDR3 DNA. D genes are given only for firm matches. Size tells how often a clone was seen (once, few, many) or the class of an expanded clone, and some rows leave it out.

>few|TRBJ1-2|NA|TRBV20-1
CSARGSQGIVNYGYTF
TGCAGTGCTAGAGGTTCCCAGGGCATCGTTAACTATGGCTACACCTTC
>few|TRBJ2-3|TRBD1|TRBV29-1
CSVPTGLGTDTQYF
TGCAGCGTACCGACAGGGTTGGGCACAGATACGCAGTATTTT
>many|TRBJ2-7|NA|TRBV12-3/TRBV12-4
CASSLEGYTYEQYF
TGTGCCAGCAGTTTAGAGGGATATACCTACGAGCAGTACTTC
>few|TRBJ2-1|NA|TRBV5-1
CASSLEGWTLPYNEQFF
TGCGCCAGCAGCTTGGAAGGGTGGACTCTTCCCTACAATGAGCAGTTCTTC
>NA|TRBJ2-6|NA|TRBV28
CASSLVTGGANVLTF
TGTGCCAGCAGTCTCGTTACTGGTGGGGCCAACGTCCTGACTTTC
>NA|TRBJ2-7|TRBD2|TRBV6-1
CASSDGEAGGRAKQYF
TGTGCCAGCAGTGATGGGGAAGCTGGCGGGAGGGCCAAGCAGTACTTC
>NA|TRBJ2-3|TRBD2|TRBV7-6
CASSYQAGLAGQGDTQYF
TGTGCCAGCAGCTACCAAGCGGGACTAGCGGGCCAAGGAGATACGCAGTATTTT
>few|TRBJ2-5|NA|TRBV3-1
CASSQESPRIQETQYF
TGTGCCAGCAGCCAAGAATCGCCTAGGATACAAGAGACCCAGTACTTC
>few|TRBJ2-1|TRBD1|TRBV29-1
CSVYMDRVYNEQFF
TGCAGCGTTTATATGGACAGGGTCTACAATGAGCAGTTCTTC
>NA|TRBJ2-3|TRBD2|TRBV5-1
CASSPTSGLRKSDTQYF
TGCGCCAGCAGCCCGACTAGCGGATTGAGGAAGTCAGATACGCAGTATTTT
>few|TRBJ1-4|NA|TRBV29-1
CSVAVGEKLFF
TGCAGCGTTGCGGTCGGGGAAAAACTGTTTTTT
>NA|TRBJ2-3|NA|TRBV11-2
CASGLRTDTQYF
TGTGCCAGCGGATTACGCACAGATACGCAGTATTTT
>few|TRBJ2-1|TRBD2|TRBV28
CASSLVLAGEDEQFF
TGTGCCAGCAGTTTGGTACTAGCGGGAGAGGATGAGCAGTTCTTC
>many|TRBJ2-1|NA|TRBV6-5
CASSYSGDEQFF
TGTGCCAGCAGTTACTCAGGCGATGAGCAGTTCTTC
>NA|TRBJ1-1|TRBD1|TRBV20-1
CSARAGGTEHTEAFF
TGCAGTGCTAGAGCCGGGGGGACAGAACACACTGAAGCTTTCTTT
>NA|TRBJ2-7|NA|TRBV18
CASSDLNRFPYEQYF
TGTGCCAGCTCAGACCTAAACAGGTTCCCCTACGAGCAGTACTTC
>few|TRBJ2-5|TRBD2|TRBV20-1
CSSETSGYDETQYF
TGCAGTTCGGAGACTAGCGGGTATGACGAGACCCAGTACTTC
>few|TRBJ2-1|TRBD2|TRBV5-1
CASSFSTSGGNEQFF
TGCGCCAGCAGCTTCTCCACTAGCGGGGGTAATGAGCAGTTCTTC
>NA|TRBJ2-3|NA|TRBV24-1
CATSDSRHTDTQYF
TGTGCCACCAGTGATTCACGACACACAGATACGCAGTATTTT
>NA|TRBJ2-1|NA|TRBV20-1
CSALHRGGGLYNEQFF
TGCAGTGCTCTACACCGAGGGGGGGGGCTCTACAATGAGCAGTTCTTC
>few|TRBJ2-2|TRBD1|TRBV20-1
CSAGGQGKTGELFF
TGCAGTGCTGGGGGACAGGGGAAAACCGGGGAGCTGTTTTTT
>few|TRBJ2-7|TRBD2|TRBV7-9
CASSRTSGSPYEQYF
TGTGCCAGCAGTCGTACTAGCGGGAGCCCCTACGAGCAGTACTTC
>few|TRBJ2-1|NA|TRBV20-1
CSASPRGPLDEQFF
TGCAGTGCTAGCCCGCGGGGCCCCCTAGATGAGCAGTTCTTC
>many|TRBJ2-5|TRBD2|TRBV7-8
CASSLELAGVETQYF
TGTGCCAGCAGCTTAGAACTAGCGGGAGTCGAGACCCAGTACTTC
>few|TRBJ2-3|NA|TRBV4-1
CASSQDGARDTQYF
TGCGCCAGCAGCCAAGATGGGGCGCGAGATACGCAGTATTTT
>NA|TRBJ2-3|TRBD2|TRBV9
CASSIATSGRTDTQYF
TGTGCCAGCAGCATAGCGACTAGCGGGCGCACAGATACGCAGTATTTT
>NA|TRBJ2-5|TRBD2|TRBV28
CASSARLAGQDGGTQYF
TGTGCCAGCAGTGCCCGACTAGCGGGACAAGACGGTGGGACCCAGTACTTC
>once|TRBJ2-1|NA|TRBV21-1
CASSNGGGEGVYNEQFF
TGTGCCAGCAGCAATGGGGGGGGTGAGGGGGTTTACAATGAGCAGTTCTTC
>NA|TRBJ2-5|NA|TRBV7-9
CASSLDPIPTQYF
TGTGCCAGCAGCTTAGATCCAATACCGACCCAGTACTTC
>NA|TRBJ2-1|NA|TRBV7-9
CASSLDHGSSYNEQFF
TGTGCCAGCAGCTTAGACCACGGCAGCTCCTACAATGAGCAGTTCTTC
>few|TRBJ2-5|NA|TRBV5-1
CASSSQWGPQETQYF
TGCGCCAGCAGCTCGCAGTGGGGGCCTCAAGAGACCCAGTACTTC
>NA|TRBJ1-2|TRBD1|TRBV18
CASSPSAGGASRIGYTF
TGTGCCAGCTCACCATCAGCAGGGGGCGCATCCCGGATCGGCTACACCTTC
>NA|TRBJ2-7|NA|TRBV29-1
CGVEIESGAEQYF
TGCGGCGTTGAAATCGAATCGGGAGCCGAGCAGTACTTC
>NA|TRBJ1-1|NA|TRBV5-8
CASSLRGTSNTEAFF
TGTGCCAGCAGCTTAAGAGGCACCTCGAACACTGAAGCTTTCTTT
>NA|TRBJ1-2|NA|TRBV20-1
CSVFGQSRDGYTF
TGCAGTGTCTTTGGGCAGTCGCGTGACGGCTACACCTTC
>many|TRBJ2-3|NA|TRBV29-1
CSVEGRFTDTQYF
TGCAGCGTTGAGGGGAGATTCACAGATACGCAGTATTTT
>NA|TRBJ2-6|NA|TRBV20-1
CSARDLAGANSGANVLTF
TGCAGTGCTAGAGATTTGGCGGGGGCTAACTCTGGGGCCAACGTCCTGACTTTC
>many|TRBJ2-3|NA|TRBV20-1
CSAAKAASTDTQYF
TGCAGTGCCGCTAAAGCGGCTAGCACAGATACGCAGTATTTT
>many|TRBJ2-7|TRBD2|TRBV27
CASRTSGGYEQYF
TGTGCCAGCAGGACTAGCGGTGGGTACGAGCAGTACTTC
>NA|TRBJ2-3|TRBD2|TRBV12-3/TRBV12-4
CASSHPSGRRLYTARDTQYF
TGTGCCAGTAGTCATCCTAGCGGGAGGCGACTATATACCGCCAGAGATACGCAGTATTTT
>few|TRBJ1-4|TRBD1|TRBV7-2
CASTSRGLGEKLFF
TGTGCCAGCACCTCCAGGGGGCTGGGGGAAAAACTGTTTTTT
>NA|TRBJ2-2|NA|TRBV7-2
CASSLVSAGGKYTGELFF
TGTGCCAGCAGCTTAGTTTCTGCCGGGGGCAAGTACACCGGGGAGCTGTTTTTT
>few|TRBJ2-4|NA|TRBV9
CASSVAGGAKNIQYF
TGTGCCAGCAGCGTAGCTGGGGGGGCCAAAAACATTCAGTACTTC
>NA|TRBJ2-5|TRBD2|TRBV3-1
CASSLGLTVTETQYF
TGTGCCAGCAGCCTGGGACTAACGGTAACAGAGACCCAGTACTTC
>NA|TRBJ2-5|TRBD2|TRBV7-9
CASSSLAGVRKTQYF
TGTGCCAGCAGCAGCCTAGCGGGAGTGAGGAAGACCCAGTACTTC
>NA|TRBJ2-7|NA|TRBV28
CASSSNLYEQYF
TGTGCCAGCAGTTCCAACCTCTACGAGCAGTACTTC
>NA|TRBJ2-3|NA|TRBV5-1
CASGGGFPTDTQYF
TGCGCCAGCGGCGGAGGCTTTCCCACAGATACGCAGTATTTT
>many|TRBJ2-7|TRBD2|TRBV20-1
CSARDLGGEQYF
TGCAGTGCTAGAGATCTGGGGGGGGAGCAGTACTTC
>NA|TRBJ1-2|NA|TRBV21-1
CASSNHSRKQAGTEKGYTF
TGTGCCAGCAGCAACCATAGCCGAAAACAGGCCGGGACCGAGAAGGGCTACACCTTC
>NA|TRBJ2-7|NA|TRBV14
CASSQGIWVRRDHEQYF
TGTGCCAGCAGCCAAGGTATCTGGGTTAGGAGGGACCACGAGCAGTACTTC